This T cell receptor beta chain was sequenced during a study of T cell repertoires in cytomegalovirus infection. Whole-study context: Well-studied HLA-B-restricted epitopes and recently identified HLA-C-restricted epitopes of CMV were both used in the study.

The ends lost 7 bases at V and 3 bases at J; junction bases unmatched: 9. Looked up from germline, CDR1 is SGHRS and CDR2 is YFSETQ. CDR3 length equals 14 residues. Notes on this clonotype: The antigen is not known.

TCRdb independently ran MiXCR on the reads; one entry per CDR3 protein. The table records 680,000 or so distinct CDR3 sequences, around 31% of them present only once. The source was cultured PBMCs, collected from culture after CMV antigen stimulation. This chain links TRBV5-1 with TRBJ2-5; TRBD2 aligns across 7 bases. The sequence came from a human donor in good health (CMV status not recorded). Some clones in this sample may be carry-over from other donors' samples. CDR3 nucleotides: TGCGCCAGCTATACCGGGACTACGAAAGAGACCCAGTACTTC. Translating gives CASYTGTTKETQYF. Drawing the rest from reference TRBV5-1 and TRBJ2-5, the complete variable domain is KAGVTQTPRYLIKTRGQQVTLSCSPISGHRSVSWYQQTPGQGLQFLFEYFSETQRNKGNFPGRFSGRQFSNSRSEMNVSTLELGDSALYLCASYTGTTKETQYFGPGTRLLVL.